Listed here are 11 T cell receptor beta chains from one sample, sequenced in a study of CD8+ T cells in alopecia areata (dated by TCRdb to the late 2010s). Pooled mouse cutaneous lymph node cells were stained for CD4, CD8alpha, NKG2D, NKG2ACE and other markers, then sorted on a BD Influx. Receptor amplification or capture employed the immunoSEQ multiplex PCR assay. RNA was extracted from all samples and reverse transcribed into cDNA as template for TCR sequencing. Imported from immuneACCESS, the table was reduced by TCRdb to in-frame sequences with V and J called. These copies leave out some clones; in studies compared against another copy, an unresolved V gene accounts for under half, and the cause of the remainder is not known. The data for this sample show approximately 300,000 clones, each detected more than once. About 1.1% of the sample rests with the top ten. Sequenced: CD4+ T cells sorted from a lymph node. Receptors were obtained from a C3H/HeJ mouse with alopecia areata. The MHC haplotype for this mouse line is H2-k.

There are a few counts of this clone. The genes and germline here are from mouse. The read finishes 4 residues shy of the CDR3 end, and the germline J gene is used to complete it. This chain links TRBV13-1 with TRBJ1-1; weak D call: TRBD1 (5 bases). The V end lost 0 bases, the J end lost 4 bases, and 16 bases lay between the germline ends. The length of the CDR3 is 16 residues. Germline assignment: CDR1 NSHNY and CDR2 SYGAGN. Partial CDR3 DNA: TGTGCCAGCAGTGATGCATCAGTCGGGAGGGGCACA. This encodes CASSDASVGRGT. The whole CDR3 sequence reads CASSDASVGRGTEVFF.

There are a few counts of this clone. Here the gene names and germline are mouse. CDR3 sequence: CAWSLKLGNAEQFF. Partial CDR3 DNA: TGTGCCTGGAGTCTAAAACTGGGAAATGCT. The chain uses TRBV31 and TRBJ2-1; D may be TRBD2 (6 bases). The read ends 4 residues shy of where the CDR3 ends; the end is completed using the germline J gene. The CDR3 has 14 residues. Germline V gene lookup returns CDR1 GKSSPN and CDR2 SITVG. V shed 0 bases and J shed 5 bases, with 11 bases lying between them. The full variable domain, in which reference TRBV31 and TRBJ2-1 provide the parts outside the CDR3, is AQTIHQWPVAEIKAVGSPLSLGCTIKGKSSPNLYWYWQATGGTLQQLFYSITVGQVESVVQLNLSASRPKDDQFILSTEKLLLSHSGFYLCAWSLKLGNAEQFFGPGTRLTVL.

This clone was observed a few times. Germline and genes here are mouse. The read gets to within 4 residues of the CDR3 end, and the germline J gene fills in the rest. The V call is TRBV19, the J call TRBJ1-1; a possible D gene is TRBD1 (6 bases). CDR1 is FNHDT and CDR2 is SITEND in the germline V gene (reference sequence). The CDR3 runs to 11 residues. The CDR3 here is CASRTQGEVFF. Incomplete CDR3 DNA: TGTGCCAGCAGGACACAGGGA. Full variable domain (outside the CDR3, taken from reference TRBV19 and TRBJ1-1): GGIITQTPKFLIGQEGQKLTLKCQQNFNHDTMYWYRQDSGKGLRLIYYSITENDLQKGDLSEGYDASREKKSSFSLTVTSAQKNEMAVFLCASRTQGEVFFGKGTRLTVV.

For this clone: Gene names refer to mouse genes. With the read ending 4 residues before the CDR3 end, the germline J gene is used to fill in that end. J is TRBJ1-1 and V is TRBV19; 7 bases match TRBD1. Germline CDR1 is FNHDT and CDR2 is SITEND (reference sequence). This CDR3 has 15 residues. The J segment lost 0 bases and the V segment lost 5 bases, leaving 7 bases of the junction unmatched. CDR3: CASSNPGQTNTEVFF. The sequenced part of the CDR3 DNA is TGTGCCAGCAGCAATCCGGGACAGACAAACACA.

In its sample, this clone was seen a few times. Gene names and germline refer to mouse. The CDR3 end falls 4 residues outside the read, so it is completed with the germline J gene. Other DNA variants within this sample encode the same CDR3. This chain uses TRBV19 with TRBJ2-1, with 10 bases lining up with TRBD1. The CDR3 spans 15 residues. Trimming took 5 bases from V and 3 from J; bases not matched to a gene: 5. Germline lookup yields CDR1 FNHDT and CDR2 SITEND (reference sequence). The sequenced CDR3 bases are TGTGCCAGCAGACGCGACAGGGGGCTCTATGCT. It yields the protein CASRRDRGLYA. The full CDR3 protein reads CASRRDRGLYAEQFF.

This clone was recorded many times. Gene names are the mouse ones. The CDR3 is cut off 4 residues early in the read; its end comes from the germline J gene. The rearrangement joins TRBV17 to TRBJ1-2; TRBD1 is a possible D gene (5 bases). Trimming shortened V by 0 bases and J by 0 bases, and 5 bases separated the two germline ends. Germline V lookup: CDR1 MNHDT, CDR2 YYDKIL. This CDR3 has 14 residues. CDR3 amino acids: CASSRETANSDYTF. CDR3 DNA, as far as it was read: TGTGCTAGCAGTAGAGAGACAGCAAACTCC.

This clone was observed a handful of times. Germline and genes here are mouse. Read coverage stops 4 residues before the CDR3 terminus; the germline J gene supplies the remainder. The V call is TRBV31, the J call TRBJ2-5; perhaps TRBD2 as D (5 bases). Germline V gene data show CDR1 as GKSSPN and CDR2 as SITVG. Trimming took off 2 bases at V and 1 base at J, with 7 bases between the two ends. This CDR3 comprises 13 residues. The sequenced part of the CDR3 DNA is TGTGCCTGGAGTGTGGGGTACCAAGAC. Translation gives CAWSVGYQD. The full CDR3 protein reads CAWSVGYQDTQYF.

Worth noting for this clone: Gene names follow the mouse nomenclature. From the germline J gene comes the end of the CDR3, since the read stops 4 residues before it. This chain connects TRBV19 to TRBJ2-4, with 10 bases lining up with TRBD2. Trimming removed 1 base from V and 3 bases from J; junction bases left unmatched: 8. The CDR3 is made up of 17 amino acids. Germline V gives CDR1 FNHDT, CDR2 SITEND (reference sequence). CDR3 sequence: CASSIPLGGRGQNTLYF. Partial CDR3 DNA: TGTGCCAGCAGTATACCCCTGGGGGGGCGAGGGCAAAAC. The complete variable domain, with remaining parts taken from reference TRBV19 and TRBJ2-4, reads GGIITQTPKFLIGQEGQKLTLKCQQNFNHDTMYWYRQDSGKGLRLIYYSITENDLQKGDLSEGYDASREKKSSFSLTVTSAQKNEMAVFLCASSIPLGGRGQNTLYFGAGTRLSVL.

Of note for this clone: Germline and genes: mouse. The read gets to within 4 residues of the CDR3 end, and the germline J gene fills in the rest. The V call is TRBV5, the J call TRBJ2-7, with 10 bases fitting TRBD1. Germline trimming cut 0 bases from V and 2 bases from J; bases unmatched to any gene: 4. Germline V gene lookup returns CDR1 LGHNA and CDR2 YNLKQL (reference sequence). The CDR3 sequence is 16 residues long. The chain's CDR3 is CASSQDGGQGAYEQYF. The DNA read from the CDR3 is TGTGCCAGCAGCCAAGATGGCGGACAGGGGGCCTAT.

Points on this clone: The gene names given are mouse names. Read sequence stops 4 residues before the CDR3 end, and the germline J gene provides the missing end. The identical CDR3 is also encoded by other nucleotide sequences in the sample. The V gene is TRBV19, the J gene TRBJ1-2, with no clear D. Germline lookup yields CDR1 FNHDT and CDR2 SITEND (reference sequence). V was cut by 5 bases and J by 0 bases, with 8 bases left in between. The CDR3 length is 13 residues. Partial CDR3 DNA: TGTGCCAGCAGCAGACAAACAAACTCC. Translation gives CASSRQTNS. The whole CDR3 is CASSRQTNSDYTF.

This clone showed up just a few times. Gene names and germline refer to mouse. The read stops 4 residues short of the end of the CDR3; the missing end is completed from the germline J gene. This chain links TRBV31 with TRBJ2-5; 7 bases align to TRBD2. CDR3 length: 15 residues. Germline-derived CDR1 and CDR2 are GKSSPN and SITVG. Trimming at V came to 0 bases and at J to 2 bases, leaving 5 bases not matched to a gene. CDR3 DNA (partial): TGTGCCTGGAGTCTAGTCGGGACTGTCCAAGAC. This gives the protein CAWSLVGTVQD. The whole CDR3 protein is CAWSLVGTVQDTQYF.